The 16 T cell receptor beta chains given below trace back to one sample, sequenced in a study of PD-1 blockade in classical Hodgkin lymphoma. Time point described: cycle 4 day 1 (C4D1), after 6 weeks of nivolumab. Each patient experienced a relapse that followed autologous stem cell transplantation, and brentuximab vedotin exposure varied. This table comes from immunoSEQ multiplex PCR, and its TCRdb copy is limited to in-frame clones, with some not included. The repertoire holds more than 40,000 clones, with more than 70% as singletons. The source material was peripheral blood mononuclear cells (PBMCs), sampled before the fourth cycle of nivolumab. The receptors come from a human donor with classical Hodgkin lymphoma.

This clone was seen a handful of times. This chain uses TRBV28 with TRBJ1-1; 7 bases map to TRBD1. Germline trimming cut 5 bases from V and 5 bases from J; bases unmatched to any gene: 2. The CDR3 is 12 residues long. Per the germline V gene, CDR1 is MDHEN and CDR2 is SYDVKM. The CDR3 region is CASSRDRTEAFF. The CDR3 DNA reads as TGTGCCAGCAGTAGGGACAGAACTGAAGCTTTCTTT.

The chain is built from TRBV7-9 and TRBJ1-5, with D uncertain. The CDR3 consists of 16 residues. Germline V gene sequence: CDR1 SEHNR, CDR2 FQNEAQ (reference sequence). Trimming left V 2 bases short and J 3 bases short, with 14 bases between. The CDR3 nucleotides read TGTGCCAGCAGCTTATTAGGTATCGGGGACAATCAGCCCCAGCATTTT. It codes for CASSLLGIGDNQPQHF.

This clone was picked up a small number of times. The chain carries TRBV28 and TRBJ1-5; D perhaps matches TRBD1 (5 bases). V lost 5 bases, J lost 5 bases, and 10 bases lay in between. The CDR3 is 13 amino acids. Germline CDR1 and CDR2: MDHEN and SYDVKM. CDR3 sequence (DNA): TGTGCCAGCAGTATAGGGACTGATCAGCCCCAGCATTTT. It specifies CASSIGTDQPQHF.

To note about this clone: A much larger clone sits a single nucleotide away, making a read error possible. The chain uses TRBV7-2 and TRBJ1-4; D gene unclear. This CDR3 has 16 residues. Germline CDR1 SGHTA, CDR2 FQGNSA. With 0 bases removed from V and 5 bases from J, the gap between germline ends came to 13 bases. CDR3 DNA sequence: TGTGCCAGCAGCTTAGCATTAAGTGTACTAAATGAAAAACTGTTTTTT. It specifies CASSLALSVLNEKLFF.

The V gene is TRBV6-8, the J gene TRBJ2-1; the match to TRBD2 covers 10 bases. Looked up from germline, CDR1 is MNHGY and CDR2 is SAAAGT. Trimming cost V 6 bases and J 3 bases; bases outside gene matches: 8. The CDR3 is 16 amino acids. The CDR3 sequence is CASRSLAGDYYNEQFF. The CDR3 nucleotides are TGTGCCAGCAGGTCTCTAGCGGGGGATTACTACAATGAGCAGTTCTTC.

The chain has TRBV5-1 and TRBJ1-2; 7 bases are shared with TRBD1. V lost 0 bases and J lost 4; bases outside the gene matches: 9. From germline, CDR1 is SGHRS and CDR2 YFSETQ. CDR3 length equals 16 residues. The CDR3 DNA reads TGCGCCAGCAGCTTGGGCCCGGGACAGCTCCCCTATGGCTACACCTTC. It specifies CASSLGPGQLPYGYTF.

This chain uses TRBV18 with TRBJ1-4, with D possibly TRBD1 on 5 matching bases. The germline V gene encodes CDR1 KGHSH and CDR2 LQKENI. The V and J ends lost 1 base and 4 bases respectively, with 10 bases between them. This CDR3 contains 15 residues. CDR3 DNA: TGTGCCAGCTCACCACTGGGGGGACTTAATGAAAAACTGTTTTTT. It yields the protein CASSPLGGLNEKLFF. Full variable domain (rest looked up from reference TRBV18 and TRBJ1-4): NAGVMQNPRHLVRRRGQEARLRCSPMKGHSHVYWYRQLPEEGLKFMVYLQKENIIDESGMPKERFSAEFPKEGPSILRIQQVVRGDSAAYFCASSPLGGLNEKLFFGSGTQLSVL.

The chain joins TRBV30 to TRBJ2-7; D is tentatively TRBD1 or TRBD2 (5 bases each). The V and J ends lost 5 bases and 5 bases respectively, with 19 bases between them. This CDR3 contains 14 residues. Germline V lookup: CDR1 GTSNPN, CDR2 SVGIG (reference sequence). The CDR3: CAWDISLGTHEQYF. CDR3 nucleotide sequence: TGTGCCTGGGATATTAGTTTGGGGACCCACGAGCAGTACTTC.

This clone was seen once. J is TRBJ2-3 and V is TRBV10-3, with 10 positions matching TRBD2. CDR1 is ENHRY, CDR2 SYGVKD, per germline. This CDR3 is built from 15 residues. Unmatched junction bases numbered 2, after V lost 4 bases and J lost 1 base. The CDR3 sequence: CAISGGLAGTDTQYF. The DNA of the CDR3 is TGTGCCATCAGTGGTGGACTAGCGGGCACAGATACGCAGTATTTT.

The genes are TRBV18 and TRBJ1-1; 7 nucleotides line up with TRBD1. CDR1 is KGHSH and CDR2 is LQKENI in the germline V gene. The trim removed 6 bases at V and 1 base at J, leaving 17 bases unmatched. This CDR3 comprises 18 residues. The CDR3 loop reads CASSEQGQQHGGNTEAFF. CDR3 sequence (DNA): TGTGCCAGCTCCGAACAGGGACAGCAACATGGGGGGAACACTGAAGCTTTCTTT.

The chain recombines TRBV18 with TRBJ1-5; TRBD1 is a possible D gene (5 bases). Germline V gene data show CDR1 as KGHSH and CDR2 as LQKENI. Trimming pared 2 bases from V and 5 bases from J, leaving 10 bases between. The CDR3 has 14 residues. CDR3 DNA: TGTGCCAGCTCACCAGAGACAGCCTATCAGCCCCAGCATTTT. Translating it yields CASSPETAYQPQHF.

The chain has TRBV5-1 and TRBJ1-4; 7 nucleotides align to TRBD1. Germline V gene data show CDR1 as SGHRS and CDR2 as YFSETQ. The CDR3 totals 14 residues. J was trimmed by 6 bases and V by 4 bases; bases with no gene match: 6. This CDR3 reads CASSVTGMDEKLFF. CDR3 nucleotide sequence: TGCGCCAGCAGCGTGACAGGGATGGATGAAAAACTGTTTTTT.

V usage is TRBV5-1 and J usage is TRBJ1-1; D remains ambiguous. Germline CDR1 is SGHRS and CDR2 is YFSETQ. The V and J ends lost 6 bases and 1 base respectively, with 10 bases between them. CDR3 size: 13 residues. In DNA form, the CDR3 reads TGCGCCAGCAAGACCGGGGAGAACACTGAAGCTTTCTTT. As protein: CASKTGENTEAFF. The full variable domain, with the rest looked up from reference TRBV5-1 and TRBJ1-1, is KAGVTQTPRYLIKTRGQQVTLSCSPISGHRSVSWYQQTPGQGLQFLFEYFSETQRNKGNFPGRFSGRQFSNSRSEMNVSTLELGDSALYLCASKTGENTEAFFGQGTRLTVV.

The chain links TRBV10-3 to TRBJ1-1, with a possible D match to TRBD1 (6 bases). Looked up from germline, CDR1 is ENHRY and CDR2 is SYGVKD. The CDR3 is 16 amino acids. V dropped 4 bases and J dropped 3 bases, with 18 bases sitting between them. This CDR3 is CAISVGTSLRDTEAFF. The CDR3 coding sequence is TGTGCCATCAGTGTCGGGACATCCCTCCGGGACACTGAAGCTTTCTTT.

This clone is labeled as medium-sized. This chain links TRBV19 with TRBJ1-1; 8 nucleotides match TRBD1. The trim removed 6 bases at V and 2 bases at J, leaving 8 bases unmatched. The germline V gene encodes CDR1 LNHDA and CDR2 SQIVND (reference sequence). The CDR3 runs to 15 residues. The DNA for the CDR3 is TGTGCCAGTAGCCCCCGGGACAGGACAAACACTGAAGCTTTCTTT. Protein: CASSPRDRTNTEAFF.

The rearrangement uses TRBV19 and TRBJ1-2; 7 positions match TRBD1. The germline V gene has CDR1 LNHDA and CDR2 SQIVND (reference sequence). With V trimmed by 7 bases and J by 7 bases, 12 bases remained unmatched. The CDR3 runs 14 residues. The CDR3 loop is CASNAPGQTPGYTF. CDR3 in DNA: TGTGCCAGTAACGCTCCGGGACAGACGCCTGGCTACACCTTC.